This T cell receptor (beta chain) stems from a study of blood T cell repertoires in COVID-19. The germline V gene encodes CDR1 SEHNR and CDR2 FQNEAQ (reference sequence). CDR3 size: 14 residues. The V end lost 3 bases, the J end lost 5 bases, and 11 bases lay between the germline ends. TCRdb keeps only in-frame clones here, not all; method: immunoSEQ multiplex PCR. The table lists 250,000 to 350,000 clones, about 88% of them singletons. Material for sequencing was peripheral blood. The sequence was collected from a human donor with COVID-19, enrolled during active disease. The donor label of this sample is uncertain. The rearrangement joins TRBV7-9 to TRBJ2-1, with a weak D call TRBD2 (6 bases). CDR3 sequence reads: CASSFRREDNEQFF. DNA of the CDR3: TGTGCCAGCAGCTTTCGGCGGGAAGACAATGAGCAGTTCTTC.